This entry is about one TCR beta chain. Antigen: not known. Despite likely unrecorded immune exposures, the donors were nominally healthy at the time of sampling. The sample is drawn from a study of cytomegalovirus exposure and HLA in healthy donors. Whole-study results and caveats: The CMV antigen specificity of a few CMV-associated chains was confirmed through in vitro analysis.

A multiplex PCR was run with 60 Vbeta primers and 13 Jbeta primers. Method: immunoSEQ multiplex PCR; TCRdb's copy keeps in-frame clones and lacks some. The top ten clones hold approximately 1% of a sample with some 190,000 clones, approximately 80% of them seen once. This sequence originates from a woman between 35 and 50 years old in good health and CMV-seronegative. The material sequenced was PBMCs.

Here the CDR3 reads CASILAGPNTGELFF. The DNA of the CDR3 is TGTGCCAGCATCTTAGCGGGGCCGAACACCGGGGAGCTGTTTTTT. V is TRBV6-1 and J is TRBJ2-2; 8 bases are shared with TRBD2. Germline CDR1 and CDR2: MNHNS and SASEGT. Trimming at V came to 7 bases and at J to 0 bases, leaving 4 bases not matched to a gene. The CDR3 totals 15 residues.